This TCR beta chain was identified in a study of cytomegalovirus exposure and HLA in healthy donors. For the study at large: In a later analysis, it was reported that the 120 validation repertoires had been produced on the same platform as the 500 to 850 repertoires belonging to the first cohort.

As concerns this clone: The target antigen is unknown.

Method: immunoSEQ multiplex PCR; TCRdb's copy keeps in-frame clones and lacks some. The table records 250,000 or so clones, nearly 90% of them present only once. The germline V gene encodes CDR1 SGHRS and CDR2 YFSETQ. The ends lost 6 bases at V and 5 bases at J; junction bases unmatched: 5. CDR3 size: 13 residues. Study-wide findings and caveats: It was about 150 TCR beta chains that were listed as cytomegalovirus-associated. In vitro, three CMV-associated chains proved specific for CMV antigens. The tendency of first-cohort TCR clusters to co-occur in the 90 to 150 validation repertoires emerged from a later analysis.

Sequenced input: PBMCs. The chain recombines TRBV5-1 with TRBJ2-5; 9 bases are shared with TRBD2. This receptor was taken from a woman between 18 and 29 years old in good health and CMV-seronegative. The CDR3 coding sequence is TGCGCCAGCAAGGCTAGCGGGGTCGAGACCCAGTACTTC. Translating gives CASKASGVETQYF.